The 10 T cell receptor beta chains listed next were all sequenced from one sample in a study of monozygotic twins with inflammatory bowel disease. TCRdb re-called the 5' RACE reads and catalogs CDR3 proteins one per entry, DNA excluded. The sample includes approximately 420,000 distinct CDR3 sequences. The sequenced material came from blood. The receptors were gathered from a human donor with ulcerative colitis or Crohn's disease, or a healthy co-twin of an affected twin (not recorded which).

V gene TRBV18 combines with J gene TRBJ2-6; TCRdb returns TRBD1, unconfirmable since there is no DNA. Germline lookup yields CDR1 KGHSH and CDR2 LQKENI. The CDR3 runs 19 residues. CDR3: CASSPRTIQGNSGANVLTF.

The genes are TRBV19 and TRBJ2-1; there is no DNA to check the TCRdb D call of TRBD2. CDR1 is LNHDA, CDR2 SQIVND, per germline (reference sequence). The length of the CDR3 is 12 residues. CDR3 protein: CATSLFQAEQFF.

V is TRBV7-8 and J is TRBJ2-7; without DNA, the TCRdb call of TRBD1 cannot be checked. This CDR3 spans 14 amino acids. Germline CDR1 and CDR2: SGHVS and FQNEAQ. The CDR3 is CASSLDRGPGEQYF.

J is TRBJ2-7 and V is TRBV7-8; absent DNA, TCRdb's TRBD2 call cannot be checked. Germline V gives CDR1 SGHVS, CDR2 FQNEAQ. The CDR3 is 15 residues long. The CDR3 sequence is CASSLGLAGGYEQYF.

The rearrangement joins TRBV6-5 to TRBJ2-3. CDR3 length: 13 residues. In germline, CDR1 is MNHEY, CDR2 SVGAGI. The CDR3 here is CASSYSRSDTQYF.

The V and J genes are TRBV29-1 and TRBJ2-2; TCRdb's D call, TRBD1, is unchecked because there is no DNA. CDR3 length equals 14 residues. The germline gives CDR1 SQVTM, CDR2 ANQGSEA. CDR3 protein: CSVSQESNTGELFF.

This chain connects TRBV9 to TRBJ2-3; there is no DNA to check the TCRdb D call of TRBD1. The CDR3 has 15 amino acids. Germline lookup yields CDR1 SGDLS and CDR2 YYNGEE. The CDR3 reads CASSVGGVSTDTQYF.

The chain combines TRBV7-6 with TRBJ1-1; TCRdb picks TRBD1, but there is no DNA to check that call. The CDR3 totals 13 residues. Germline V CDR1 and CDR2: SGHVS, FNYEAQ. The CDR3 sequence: CASRLGANTEAFF.

The CDR3: CASSPLMARPGGDTQYF. This sequence joins TRBV18 and TRBJ2-3; the TRBD1 assignment by TCRdb is unverifiable without DNA. The CDR3 is 17 residues long. From germline, CDR1 is KGHSH and CDR2 LQKENI.

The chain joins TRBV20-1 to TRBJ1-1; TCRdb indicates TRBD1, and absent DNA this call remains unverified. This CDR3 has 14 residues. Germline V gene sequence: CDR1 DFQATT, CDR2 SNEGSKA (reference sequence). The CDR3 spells CSARDQGGGTEAFF.